A selection of T cell receptor beta chains follows, all from one sample in a study of T cell responses to AZD1222 COVID-19 vaccine. Libraries were prepared by immunoSEQ multiplex PCR; TCRdb keeps only in-frame clonotypes and omits some of them. Counted here are more than 95,000 clones, over 80% occurring once; the ten biggest clones make up 20% to 25%. The starting material was peripheral blood, obtained on day 0 of AZD1222 vaccination. The receptor set was obtained from an adult in good health. Each CDR3 is given with its conserved first and last residue. D genes are given only for firm matches. Expanded clones are given a class, and other clones once, few, many or no size at all.

abundance	d_gene	v_gene	j_gene	CDR3nt	CDR3aa
few	-	TRBV15	TRBJ1-2	TGTGCCACCAGCAGAGTGGTTGACAGCTCTTCAGGCTACACCTTC	CATSRVVDSSSGYTF
-	TRBD2	TRBV7-2	TRBJ2-7	TGTGCCAGCAGCTTAGAAGGGAGCGGGGGGGCCTACGAGCAGTACTTC	CASSLEGSGGAYEQYF
-	-	TRBV19	TRBJ2-7	TGTGCCAGTAGTACCCGCCCCGGGCAGGGCTACGAGCAGTACTTC	CASSTRPGQGYEQYF
-	TRBD1	TRBV7-2	TRBJ1-6	TGTGCCAGCAGCTCACAGGGGCGTTCACCCCTCCACTTT	CASSSQGRSPLHF
-	TRBD1	TRBV18	TRBJ2-6	TGTGCCAGCTCACCCCAGGGGGCTACAGGGGCCAACGTCCTGACTTTC	CASSPQGATGANVLTF
-	-	TRBV5-5	TRBJ1-5	TGTGCCAGCAGCTTGGGAATGGGGGCTCAGCCCCAGCATTTT	CASSLGMGAQPQHF
-	TRBD2	TRBV5-1	TRBJ2-5	TGCGCCAGCAGCTTGGCTCCCGGGGGGGCCGGGGAGACCCAGTACTTC	CASSLAPGGAGETQYF
once	-	TRBV7-2	TRBJ1-4	TGTGCCAGCAGCTTGAGCGCAACTAATGAAAAACTGTTTTTT	CASSLSATNEKLFF
-	-	TRBV4-3	TRBJ1-2	TGCGCCAGCAGCCCCCAGGGAGGCGAAAACTATGGCTACACCTTC	CASSPQGGENYGYTF
-	TRBD1	TRBV5-1	TRBJ1-1	TGCGCCAGCAGCCCTGAGGGGGCGGGCGGGAGCACTGAAGCTTTCTTT	CASSPEGAGGSTEAFF
-	-	TRBV7-2	TRBJ2-2	TGTGCCAGCAGCTTAGTTACTACCGGGGAGCTGTTTTTT	CASSLVTTGELFF
-	TRBD1	TRBV11-2	TRBJ2-1	TGTGCCAGCAGCTTAGTCCTAGGGACAGACGAGCAGTTCTTC	CASSLVLGTDEQFF
-	-	TRBV28	TRBJ2-7	TGTGCCAGCAGTTTGGGCGGTTACGAGCAGTACTTC	CASSLGGYEQYF
-	-	TRBV10-1	TRBJ2-1	TGCGCCAGCAGTGATGGGCGAAATGAGCAGTTCTTC	CASSDGRNEQFF
-	-	TRBV7-9	TRBJ1-1	TGTGCCAGCAGCTATCGGGAGGGTAGGGAAGCTTTCTTT	CASSYREGREAFF
-	TRBD1	TRBV6-1	TRBJ2-5	TGTGCCAGCAGTGTATCCCGGGACAGGGGAGGAGGGGAGACCCAGTACTTC	CASSVSRDRGGGETQYF
-	-	TRBV11-2	TRBJ1-5	TGTGCCAGCAGCGGGGACATGAGACAGCCCCAGCATTTT	CASSGDMRQPQHF